These 12 T cell receptor beta chains were sequenced from one sample in a study of blood T cell repertoires in COVID-19. The table came from immunoSEQ multiplex PCR; TCRdb's copy has only in-frame clones and leaves some out. Among 200,000 to 250,000 clones listed, 87% were seen once. The specimen sequenced was peripheral blood. The receptors come from a woman aged 18-29 years who had recovered from COVID-19.

The V and J genes are TRBV13 and TRBJ2-7; D ambiguous. The CDR3 is made up of 14 amino acids. Trimming left V 0 bases short and J 2 bases short, with 8 bases between. Germline lookup yields CDR1 PRHDT and CDR2 FYEKMQ (reference sequence). The CDR3 protein is CASSLGRLAYEQYF. In nucleotides, the CDR3 is TGTGCCAGCAGCTTAGGCCGCCTAGCCTACGAGCAGTACTTC.

This clone was counted between two and nine times. The chain has TRBV7-2 and TRBJ2-5, with D tentatively TRBD2 (6 bases). Germline CDR1 is SGHTA and CDR2 is FQGNSA. V was trimmed by 6 bases and J by 2 bases, leaving 19 bases between them. CDR3 length equals 16 residues. The CDR3 sequence: CASSSLGLALQETQYF. Here the CDR3 DNA reads TGTGCCAGCAGTTCCTTAGGGCTAGCGCTTCAAGAGACCCAGTACTTC.

This CDR3 reads CASSLLLRRRAEAFF. The CDR3 DNA follows: TGCGCCAGCAGCTTGTTGCTCAGGCGCCGCGCTGAAGCTTTCTTT. The J gene is TRBJ1-1, the V gene TRBV5-1; D is uncertain. Germline loops: CDR1 SGHRS, CDR2 YFSETQ. Trimming cost V 1 base and J 6 bases, with 16 bases left between them. The CDR3 has 15 residues.

The CDR3 region is CASSPSLDEKLFF. CDR3 bases: TGTGCCAGCTCACCAAGTTTAGATGAAAAACTGTTTTTT. V gene TRBV18 combines with J gene TRBJ1-4; D gene unclear. Germline V CDR1 and CDR2: KGHSH, LQKENI. This CDR3 has 13 amino acids. V lost 2 bases and J 6 bases, leaving 7 bases between the germline ends.

The chain combines TRBV7-2 with TRBJ1-3; D gene unclear. In germline, CDR1 is SGHTA, CDR2 FQGNSA. V lost 5 bases and J 6 bases, leaving 20 bases between the germline ends. This CDR3 is 16 amino acids long. CDR3 amino acids: CASSPRTGSYVNTIYF. The CDR3, as DNA: TGTGCCAGCAGCCCAAGGACTGGGTCGTATGTAAACACCATATATTTT.

The chain combines TRBV7-3 with TRBJ2-7, with D unclear. V lost 0 bases and J lost 5, with 8 bases in between. The CDR3 is made up of 13 amino acids. Germline loops: CDR1 SGHTA, CDR2 FQGTGA. CDR3 residues: CASSLTRKDEQYF. CDR3 bases: TGTGCCAGCAGCTTAACCAGGAAAGACGAGCAGTACTTC. Complete variable domain (other parts from reference TRBV7-3 and TRBJ2-7): GAGVSQTPSNKVTEKGKYVELRCDPISGHTALYWYRQSLGQGPEFLIYFQGTGAADDSGLPNDRFFAVRPEGSVSTLKIQRTERGDSAVYLCASSLTRKDEQYFGPGTRLTVT.

The chain couples TRBV6-1 to TRBJ2-1, with 7 bases that match TRBD2. This CDR3 is built from 19 residues. V trimming: 2 bases; J trimming: 5 bases; junction bases outside the gene matches: 18. Germline V gene lookup returns CDR1 MNHNS and CDR2 SASEGT. In DNA form, the CDR3 reads TGTGCCAGCAGTGAAAACTACTTGGGACTACTGCTAGGGGACAATGAGCAGTTCTTC. Translated, it gives CASSENYLGLLLGDNEQFF.

The chain links TRBV11-2 to TRBJ2-7, with D unclear. Germline V lookup: CDR1 SGHAT, CDR2 FQNNGV. V shed 3 bases and J shed 5 bases, with 14 bases lying between them. CDR3 length: 14 residues. Here the CDR3 reads CASSFPSLPDEQYF. CDR3 DNA sequence: TGTGCCAGCAGCTTCCCCTCCCTACCGGACGAGCAGTACTTC.

V gene TRBV7-2 combines with J gene TRBJ2-4, with D maybe TRBD2 (5 bases). V was clipped by 0 bases and J by 9 bases, with 9 bases between them. Per the germline V gene, CDR1 is SGHTA and CDR2 is FQGNSA. The CDR3 spans 13 residues. The CDR3 DNA sequence: TGTGCCAGCAGCTTAGCGGGAGTAGCCATTCAGTACTTC. It is translated as CASSLAGVAIQYF.

The V and J genes are TRBV4-1 and TRBJ1-5; 7 positions match TRBD1. Germline loops: CDR1 MGHRA, CDR2 YSYEKL. This CDR3 spans 15 amino acids. J was trimmed by 2 bases and V by 4 bases; bases with no gene match: 5. Here the CDR3 DNA reads TGCGCCAGCAGCCCCGGGACAGAGGGCAATCAGCCCCAGCATTTT. Its protein product is CASSPGTEGNQPQHF.

The J gene is TRBJ2-1, the V gene TRBV5-1; D ambiguous. CDR3 length: 16 residues. Trimming left V 3 bases short and J 0 bases short, with 13 bases between. Germline V CDR1 and CDR2: SGHRS, YFSETQ. The CDR3 nucleotides are TGCGCCAGCAGCTCGGAAGCAGCGAGCTCCTACAATGAGCAGTTCTTC. Residues: CASSSEAASSYNEQFF.

V is TRBV2 and J is TRBJ2-1, with TRBD1 identical over 8 bases. V lost 8 bases and J lost 6; bases outside the gene matches: 12. Germline V gives CDR1 SNHLY, CDR2 FYNNEI. The CDR3 has 15 amino acids. CDR3 DNA: TGTGCCAGCCTCGTTGACAGGGGAGGATCCAATGAGCAGTTCTTC. It codes for CASLVDRGGSNEQFF.